This TCR beta chain was documented in a study of beta chain features in type 1 diabetes. Broader study findings: Relative to healthy donors, patients appeared to have naive, central memory and Treg TCRB repertoires that were more similar. When Type 1 diabetes patients were examined, their TCRB CDR3s proved moderately but significantly shorter in all four CD4+ subsets.

Every bit of the isolated RNA underwent reverse transcription, so sequencing read expressed TCRB transcripts. TCRdb's copy holds only in-frame clones and misses some; the assay was immunoSEQ multiplex PCR. The sample shows about 280,000 clones, 14% to 15% of them seen only once. This CDR3 is built from 16 residues. V shed 6 bases and J 0 bases; nucleotides not matched to a gene: 8. Germline CDR1 MDHEN, CDR2 SYDVKM. On this clone: Its target is not known.

This clonotype was sampled from a man in his late teens or twenties with type 1 diabetes. The V and J genes are TRBV28 and TRBJ2-4; 7 bases are a match to TRBD1. Sample: naive CD4+ T cells from blood. The CDR3 sequence: CASSYDRVLAKNIQYF. DNA of the CDR3: TGTGCCAGCAGCTATGACAGGGTTCTAGCCAAAAACATTCAGTACTTC.